Below, 25 T cell receptor beta chains from the same sample are listed, as sequenced in a study of cytomegalovirus exposure and HLA in healthy donors. The PCR had 60 Vbeta and 13 Jbeta primers. Data came from immunoSEQ multiplex PCR; TCRdb stores just in-frame clones and leaves some out. The table includes approximately 140,000 clones, roughly 63% detected once. Sequencing used PBMCs. The receptors shown here come from a woman aged 55-70 years in good health and CMV-seropositive.

The chain employs TRBV5-1 and TRBJ1-2; D may be TRBD1 (6 bases). Germline CDR1 is SGHRS and CDR2 is YFSETQ. This CDR3 is built from 15 residues. V lost 5 bases and J lost 3, with 17 bases in between. CDR3 nucleotides: TGCGCCAGCAGTCTCAGAGGGGGGGCGGACTATGGCTACACCTTC. This codes for CASSLRGGADYGYTF.

The rearrangement joins TRBV19 to TRBJ1-1, with no clear D. The V end was cut by 0 bases, the J end by 0 bases, with 5 bases between. Looked up from germline, CDR1 is LNHDA and CDR2 is SQIVND (reference sequence). The CDR3 totals 14 residues. CDR3 sequence reads: CASSIDTLNTEAFF. CDR3 in DNA: TGTGCCAGTAGTATAGACACACTGAACACTGAAGCTTTCTTT.

The CDR3, as DNA: TGTGCCAGCAGCACATCGACAGGATCGGGGCCCTATGGCTACACCTTC. Protein sequence: CASSTSTGSGPYGYTF. J is TRBJ1-2 and V is TRBV9; TRBD1 is a possible D gene (6 bases). The CDR3 sequence is 16 residues long. CDR1 and CDR2 from the germline V gene are SGDLS and YYNGEE. V was clipped by 4 bases and J by 4 bases, with 20 bases between them.

This clone was seen only a few times. This chain joins TRBV28 and TRBJ1-1; perhaps TRBD1 as D (6 bases). V dropped 4 bases and J dropped 6 bases, with 9 bases sitting between them. CDR3 size: 12 residues. The V gene's germline CDR1 is MDHEN and CDR2 SYDVKM. The CDR3 here is CASSSQGPEAFF. The CDR3 DNA reads as TGTGCCAGCAGTTCACAGGGCCCTGAAGCTTTCTTT.

This clone was recorded a few times. This chain uses TRBV9 with TRBJ2-3; weak D call: TRBD2 (6 bases). The CDR3 consists of 14 residues. V lost 1 base to trimming and J lost 7 bases, with 13 bases between them. Germline V gene sequence: CDR1 SGDLS, CDR2 YYNGEE. CDR3 DNA: TGTGCCAGCAGCGTAACTGTGGAGGGGTATACGCAGTATTTT. The encoded protein is CASSVTVEGYTQYF.

This clone was detected once. The rearrangement joins TRBV28 to TRBJ1-4, with a tentative D call TRBD1 (6 bases). This CDR3 has 14 residues. With 1 base removed from V and 11 bases from J, the gap between germline ends came to 14 bases. The germline V gene encodes CDR1 MDHEN and CDR2 SYDVKM. This CDR3 reads CASSLLSGVRKLFF. The CDR3 nucleotides are TGTGCCAGCAGTTTATTGTCAGGGGTTCGGAAACTGTTTTTT.

The chain uses TRBV6-6 and TRBJ2-3; possibly TRBD1 for D (6 bases). V lost 0 bases and J lost 2, with 9 bases in between. Germline lookup yields CDR1 MNHNY and CDR2 SVGAGI (reference sequence). The CDR3 contains 15 residues. CDR3: CASSYSNRATDTQYF. Here the CDR3 DNA reads TGTGCCAGCAGTTACTCTAACAGGGCCACAGATACGCAGTATTTT.

This chain links TRBV5-1 with TRBJ2-7; 12 bases align to TRBD2. The CDR3 extends over 15 amino acids. With V trimmed by 2 bases and J by 6 bases, 6 bases remained unmatched. The V gene's germline CDR1 is SGHRS and CDR2 YFSETQ. Here the CDR3 reads CASSFLAGGRVEQYF. In DNA form, the CDR3 reads TGCGCCAGCAGCTTCCTAGCGGGAGGGCGTGTCGAGCAGTACTTC.

The chain links TRBV19 to TRBJ2-7; D is perhaps TRBD1 (6 bases). The CDR3 runs to 13 residues. Trimming took 1 base from V and 3 from J, leaving 7 bases between them. The germline gives CDR1 LNHDA, CDR2 SQIVND (reference sequence). CDR3 in amino acids: CASSIVGGYEQYF. The CDR3 DNA is TGTGCCAGTAGTATAGTAGGGGGCTACGAGCAGTACTTC.

As concerns this clone: Sequence at one end of the junction differs from germline and may be a read error. The rearrangement links TRBV7-9 to TRBJ1-2, with 7 bases fitting TRBD1. Germline values: CDR1 SEHNR, CDR2 FQNEAQ (reference sequence). The CDR3 is 12 residues long. The CDR3 loop is CSSSLSQGLHTF. The CDR3 coding sequence is TGTTCCAGCAGCTTATCACAGGGGCTCCACACCTTC.

This clone was observed a handful of times. The V call is TRBV9, the J call TRBJ2-5; TRBD2 might be the D (6 bases). The CDR3 sequence is 15 residues long. Germline lookup yields CDR1 SGDLS and CDR2 YYNGEE. V was clipped by 2 bases and J by 2 bases, with 13 bases between them. In nucleotides, the CDR3 is TGTGCCAGCAGCGTCGTCGGACTAATACAAGAGACCCAGTACTTC. Translation: CASSVVGLIQETQYF.

The gene calls are TRBV9 and TRBJ2-1, with 13 bases identical to TRBD2. In germline, CDR1 is SGDLS, CDR2 YYNGEE. After removal of 2 bases from V and 7 bases from J, the junction contained 3 bases not matched to a gene. The CDR3 has 15 residues. CDR3 nucleotides: TGTGCCAGCAGCGTTGGACTAGCGGGGGTAAATGAGCAGTTCTTC. It encodes CASSVGLAGVNEQFF.

The CDR3 loop reads CASSWGRGQQYF. For the CDR3, the DNA is TGTGCCAGCAGTTGGGGGCGGGGGCAGCAGTACTTC. The chain is built from TRBV28 and TRBJ2-7; weak D call: TRBD2 (7 bases). The CDR3 spans 12 residues. Trimming removed 4 bases at V and 8 bases at J, with 12 bases between. Germline assignment: CDR1 MDHEN and CDR2 SYDVKM.

The chain combines TRBV28 with TRBJ1-2; the D gene is possibly TRBD1 (6 bases). CDR3 length: 15 residues. V shed 5 bases and J shed 8 bases, with 21 bases lying between them. CDR1 is MDHEN, CDR2 SYDVKM, per germline. Written as DNA, the CDR3 is TGTGCCAGCAGTACGGACAGAACGCCCTTTGGAGGCTACACCTTC. Its translation is CASSTDRTPFGGYTF.

This sequence joins TRBV11-2 and TRBJ1-2; weak D call: TRBD1 (6 bases). Per germline, CDR1 SGHAT and CDR2 FQNNGV. Trimming left V 5 bases short and J 8 bases short, with 21 bases between. The CDR3 sequence is 15 residues long. The CDR3: CASSTAGGWVWGYTF. The DNA of the CDR3 is TGTGCCAGCAGCACGGCGGGGGGCTGGGTTTGGGGCTACACCTTC.

This chain uses TRBV11-2 with TRBJ1-5, with D unresolved. The V gene lost 1 base and the J gene lost 4 bases, with 5 bases spanning the gap. The CDR3 has 13 amino acids. Germline V lookup: CDR1 SGHAT, CDR2 FQNNGV. CDR3 bases: TGTGCCAGCAGCTTAGCAGAAAATCAGCCCCAGCATTTT. Protein sequence: CASSLAENQPQHF.

This clone has more than one count but fewer than ten. This rearrangement joins TRBV9 to TRBJ1-2; D remains ambiguous. The CDR3 is 15 residues long. The V end was cut by 4 bases, the J end by 0 bases, with 13 bases between. Germline-derived CDR1 and CDR2 are SGDLS and YYNGEE. The CDR3 DNA sequence: TGTGCCAGCAGCCCGCGACAACTTCCTAACTATGGCTACACCTTC. This codes for CASSPRQLPNYGYTF.

This chain joins TRBV27 and TRBJ2-2, with TRBD1 identical over 7 bases. Germline V lookup: CDR1 MNHEY, CDR2 SMNVEV (reference sequence). The V and J ends lost 6 bases and 1 base, in that order; junction bases with no gene match: 5. The CDR3 sequence is 15 residues long. This CDR3 reads CASSPYRGNTGELFF. DNA of the CDR3: TGTGCCAGCAGCCCATACAGGGGGAACACCGGGGAGCTGTTTTTT.

This clone was seen a single time. This rearrangement joins TRBV11-1 to TRBJ2-7; D is perhaps TRBD2 (6 bases). Trimming stripped 4 bases from V and 1 base from J, with 11 bases between. This CDR3 has 14 residues. Germline-derived CDR1 and CDR2 are SGHAT and FQDESV (reference sequence). CDR3 DNA: TGTGCCAGCAGCTCTAGCGAGGGATCCTACGAGCAGTACTTC. It is translated as CASSSSEGSYEQYF.

The chain links TRBV27 to TRBJ2-7, with 13 bases that match TRBD2. Trimming removed 6 bases from V and 2 bases from J; junction bases left unmatched: 16. Germline values: CDR1 MNHEY, CDR2 SMNVEV (reference sequence). The CDR3 sequence is 19 residues long. The CDR3 coding sequence is TGTGCCAGCAGCCCCCGGACTAGCGGGAGTGATTGGTCTCCCTACGAGCAGTACTTC. Protein product: CASSPRTSGSDWSPYEQYF.

The gene calls are TRBV18 and TRBJ2-7, with 7 bases that match TRBD1. The CDR3 is 13 residues long. The V gene's germline CDR1 is KGHSH and CDR2 LQKENI. V shed 4 bases, J shed 0 bases, and the junction held 0 bases outside the gene matches. CDR3 nucleotides: TGTGCCAGCTCACGGGACAGCTCCTACGAGCAGTACTTC. As protein: CASSRDSSYEQYF.

The chain recombines TRBV10-3 with TRBJ2-7; 8 positions match TRBD2. CDR3 length: 13 residues. Unmatched junction bases numbered 8, after V lost 4 bases and J lost 9 bases. Germline CDR1 is ENHRY and CDR2 is SYGVKD. The CDR3 protein is CAISGGAGASQYF. The CDR3 DNA follows: TGTGCCATCAGTGGTGGAGCGGGAGCATCGCAGTACTTC.

This clone turned up a few times. V gene TRBV5-5 combines with J gene TRBJ2-2; TRBD2 matches at 12 bases. The CDR3 loop spans 15 amino acids. V lost 1 base to trimming and J lost 10 bases; unmatched junction nucleotides: 5. The germline CDR1 and CDR2 sequences are SGHKS and YYEKEE (reference sequence). The DNA for the CDR3 is TGTGCCAGCAGCTTGCTAGCGGGAGGGGTGGAGGAGCTGTTTTTT. This codes for CASSLLAGGVEELFF.

CDR3 bases: TGTGCCAGCAGTTTGGGGGGTAGTGGAACTGAAGCTTTCTTT. It encodes CASSLGGSGTEAFF. V usage is TRBV28 and J usage is TRBJ1-1; the D gene is possibly TRBD1 (5 bases). The CDR3 consists of 14 residues. The V gene's germline CDR1 is MDHEN and CDR2 SYDVKM. The V end lost 3 bases, the J end lost 5 bases, and 13 bases lay between the germline ends.

This clone has a handful of counts. J is TRBJ1-1 and V is TRBV29-1, with TRBD1 as a possible D gene (5 bases). Between the trimmed V and J ends, which lost 6 bases and 2 bases, there was a span of 13 bases. Germline assignment: CDR1 SQVTM and CDR2 ANQGSEA. This CDR3 contains 13 residues. The CDR3 loop reads CSVQRRGNTEAFF. The CDR3 coding sequence is TGCAGCGTCCAACGAAGGGGCAACACTGAAGCTTTCTTT.